This T cell receptor beta chain was captured in a study of Ad26.COV2.S vaccination and SARS-CoV-2 variants (dated by TCRdb to the early 2020s). In the study overall: Vaccine-arm donors came from COV1001, a multicentre, randomized, double-blind, placebo-controlled phase I-IIa trial of Ad26.COV2.S in healthy adults. The specificity and breadth of SARS-CoV-2-reactive T cell receptors after Ad26.COV2.S vaccination were assessed by TCRbeta repertoire sequencing. The TCR-sequenced set comprised around 30 samples: 19 Ad26.COV2.S vaccine recipients, 5 placebo recipients and 8 SARS-CoV-2 convalescent individuals. Ad26.COV2.S was administered intramuscularly at 5 x 10^10 or 1 x 10^11 viral particles, either as a single shot or as two shots given 56 days apart. Participants in the trial were split at random into five groups of five each, receiving low-dose or high-dose Ad26.COV2.S once or twice, or else placebo on both occasions. Blinding of investigators to trial group allocation was maintained during experiments and outcome assessment. On the study overall, not on this receptor specifically: According to the authors, total T cell responses may have been underestimated by the TCR breadth and depth analyses. Comparing responses between vaccine doses or regimens was not something the study was powered to do. Vaccine and placebo recipients had similar non-spike TCR breadth, a finding consistent with the vaccine containing only spike. After vaccination, spike-specific CD8+ and CD4+ T cell responses were reported to show substantial breadth. Ad26.COV2.S recipients had higher spike-specific TCR breadth than placebo recipients (P = 0.0014).

This specimen's treatment or condition label, per the study, means: roughly 18 received Ad26.COV2.S at low or high dose, single or two shots; several received placebo; per-sample allocation not given. For vaccine and placebo recipients, repertoires were sequenced using samples collected on day 63 after the first injection. In Cohort 1b, fewer than 30 adults aged 18-55 years were enrolled at a single site in Boston, USA, between 29 July and 7 August 2020. Ad26.COV2.S consisted of a replication-incompetent adenovirus type 26 vector by which a prefusion-stabilized SARS-CoV-2 spike protein from the original Wuhan strain was expressed. About this clone: Its antigen target is currently unknown. The record has no base qualities; no much larger clone is one base away.

TCRbeta CDR3 regions were sequenced with the immunoSEQ Assay. After extraction, genomic DNA underwent amplification by bias-controlled multiplex PCR, followed by high-throughput sequencing. As for the authors' bioinformatics: To quantify the absolute abundance of every unique TCRbeta CDR3 region, sequences were collapsed and filtered. T cell fraction was estimated by normalizing TCRbeta template counts to usable DNA, which was measured by amplifying reference genes present in all nucleated cells. Repertoire TCRs were annotated as SARS-CoV-2-specific when V gene, CDR3 amino acid sequence and J gene were exactly matched to a known reactive TCR set. The reference SARS-CoV-2 TCR set was obtained from MIRA and was filtered for enrichment in COVID-19-positive ImmuneCODE repertoires, whereby public or cross-reactive TCRs were removed. Based on the MIRA antigens, annotated TCRs were further analysed at the level of specific ORF or position within ORF. Breadth was defined as annotated unique rearrangements over total unique productive rearrangements; depth was the summed frequency of those rearrangements. Two-sided Wilcoxon rank-sum tests were applied when comparing TCR breadth between groups. This immuneACCESS table, as held by TCRdb, lists in-frame sequences with V and J called but not all clones. Of the missing ones, under half trace to an unresolved V gene in checked studies; the others have no known cause. That table is the source of V, J and clone size, and D and trimming were worked out from the DNA. The sample table shows 400,000 to 500,000 clones, and roughly 89% are seen once. About 2.7% of the sample goes to the ten largest clones.

The material sequenced was peripheral blood, taken in a trial of Ad26.COV2.S vaccine versus placebo. The sequence came from a person aged 18 to 59 who received the Ad26.COV2.S COVID-19 vaccine or a placebo.

The CDR3 region reads CASSQWGSTDTQYF. Read as DNA, the sequence is TGTGCCAGCAGCCAATGGGGGAGCACAGATACGCAGTATTTT. The chain is encoded by TRBV4-2 joined to TRBJ2-3, with the D call tentatively TRBD1 or TRBD2, each fitting 5 bases. The junction carries 6 bases between V and J, which are trimmed by 2 bases and 0 bases respectively. The germline V gene sets CDR1 to LGHNA and CDR2 to YNFKEQ. Spanning cysteine to phenylalanine, the CDR3 consists of 14 amino acids. The read is trimmed to its CDR3 DNA, 42 bases read in frame from base 1.